This is a list of T cell receptor beta chains from one sample in a study of shared clonotypes between healthy human individuals. Only in-frame clones appear in the TCRdb table, and some are missing; sequencing was by immunoSEQ multiplex PCR. The table has about 2.1 million clones, 93% seen once. Material: naive CD8+ T cells from PBMCs. These receptors came from a man between 18 and 35 years old in good health. Some clones in this sample may be carry-over from other donors' samples. The CDR3 runs from the conserved cysteine through the conserved F or W. Clone size is stated in some rows and not others, as once, few, many or a class when expanded.

abundance | v_gene | CDR3aa
- | TRBV11-2 | CASSFPQGLGNTIYF
- | TRBV28 | CASSLVGRTQYF
- | TRBV10-2 | CASSESGTGAAKNIQYF
- | TRBV15 | CATSMNLYYEQYF
- | TRBV7-9 | CASSSDTQYF
- | TRBV19 | CASSIRPGVPEQFF
once | TRBV28 | CASTPIPTGGPGYTF
- | TRBV7-2 | CASSPLVGSGNTIYF
- | TRBV19 | CASSIWVAGPDYEQYF
once | TRBV10-2 | CASSSREQFF
- | TRBV5-6 | CASSSTVSEQFF
- | TRBV5-1 | CASSLAGIAGAYEQYF
- | TRBV5-8 | CASSTAGTRHEKLFF
- | TRBV13 | CASSSWTGGDEQFF
- | TRBV13 | CASSLVAEQYF
few | TRBV29-1 | CSVVGTNTEAFF
- | TRBV4-1 | CASSPSPRELSYEQYF
- | TRBV7-9 | CASSLLGGLYEQYF
few | TRBV7-9 | CAIIESQGDETEAFF
- | TRBV28 | CASSATGTLMNTEAFF
- | TRBV28 | CASSLLSQAESSYEQYF
once | TRBV25-1 | CASSPGGYEQYF
- | TRBV27 | CASSPSSGDRPDTQYF
- | TRBV4-2 | CASSQDRGRAREQFF
- | TRBV28 | CASSTWDRQETQYF
- | TRBV28 | CASNKDPQLYGYTF
- | TRBV7-2 | CASSNKMGFTTDTQYF
- | TRBV7-9 | CASSLSPGYSYNEQFF
- | TRBV5-1 | CASSLERRGYEQYF
- | TRBV5-4 | CASSMGPEGTEAFF
- | TRBV7-9 | CASSFSGSSYEQYF
- | TRBV29-1 | CSVEDTQVFYGYTF
- | TRBV5-6 | CASSEGGLEQYF
- | TRBV9 | CASSVTGVSKDGYTF
once | TRBV4-3 | CASSRDSGYHEQFF
- | TRBV6-4 | CASPRDSRVYIQYF
- | TRBV9 | CASSVGVRETQYF
- | TRBV5-8 | CASKAGHRTGNTQYF
- | TRBV7-9 | CASSAADQAITYEQYF
- | TRBV7-9 | CASSFNTWIGYTF
- | TRBV4-2 | CASSQVGTGNHEQYF